Included here is one TCR beta chain sequence, with context. These data come from a study of cytomegalovirus exposure and HLA in healthy donors. The assay was immunoSEQ multiplex PCR, and TCRdb's table has in-frame clones only and misses some. The sample includes fewer than 70,000 clones, approximately 96% seen only once; the top ten take about 0.96%. The germline CDR1 and CDR2 sequences are SGHRS and YFSETQ. This CDR3 spans 15 amino acids. Trimming took off 4 bases at V and 0 bases at J, with 12 bases between the two ends. Sequenced material: PBMCs. The chain is built from TRBV5-1 and TRBJ2-3; D is unresolved. This TCR came from a man between 18 and 29 years old in good health and CMV-seronegative. CDR3 nucleotide sequence: TGCGCCAGCAGCCCCACAGCTGGGAGCACAGATACGCAGTATTTT. This encodes CASSPTAGSTDTQYF.